A selection of T cell receptor beta chains follows, all from one sample in a study of vaccination and CD4 T cells after COVID-19. For these receptors, no antigen is known. Each CDR3 protein is one row after TCRdb ran MiXCR on the PCR reads. The data hold tens of thousands of distinct CDR3 sequences, with around 39% observed a single time. This specimen was CD4+ T cells from blood, cultured in vitro, taken before SARS-CoV-2 vaccination. The origin of the receptors is a human donor who received a COVID-19 vaccine. Both conserved end residues are part of each CDR3. D genes are given only for firm matches. Not all rows give a size; the values are once, few, many and, for expanded clones, a class.

abundance,v_gene,d_gene,j_gene,len,CDR3nt,CDR3aa
few,TRBV7-9,TRBD2,TRBJ2-2,17,TGTGCCAGCAGCTTGTTAGCGGGGGGGCTCGGCACCGGGGAGCTGTTTTTT,CASSLLAGGLGTGELFF
few,TRBV29-1,.,TRBJ1-2,12,TGCAGCGTGAGGGCCTTTAACTATGGCTACACCTTC,CSVRAFNYGYTF
few,TRBV6-4,.,TRBJ1-2,13,TGTGCCAGCAGTGACAACGGGGTCTATGGCTACACCTTC,CASSDNGVYGYTF
.,TRBV19,.,TRBJ1-1,15,TGTGCCAGTAGTAAGGTCGACAGGATGAACACTGAAGCTTTCTTT,CASSKVDRMNTEAFF
.,TRBV2,.,TRBJ1-1,13,TGTGCCAGCCGACGACAGGTGAGCACTGAAGCTTTCTTT,CASRRQVSTEAFF
.,TRBV6-2/TRBV6-3,.,TRBJ2-1,15,TGTGCCAGCAGTTTGGACGGGGGCGCCCCCAATGAGCAGTTCTTC,CASSLDGGAPNEQFF
few,TRBV2,TRBD1,TRBJ1-1,14,TGTGCCAGCAGGTACAGGGGGGGAGACACTGAAGCTTTCTTT,CASRYRGGDTEAFF
.,TRBV14,TRBD1,TRBJ2-7,15,TGTGCCAGCGATAAAACAGGGGGATCGGAGTACGAGCAGTACTTC,CASDKTGGSEYEQYF
.,TRBV5-4,TRBD1,TRBJ1-5,15,TGTGCCAGCAGCCCCTATGGGACAGCTAATCAGCCCCAGCATTTT,CASSPYGTANQPQHF
few,TRBV20-1,.,TRBJ1-2,15,TGCAGTGCTACAGGGTGGGGGAGTGGGAACTATGGCTACACCTTC,CSATGWGSGNYGYTF
.,TRBV21-1,.,TRBJ1-4,16,TGTGCCCGTCCCGGGGGAGGGAGGGTACCTAATGAAAAACTGTTTTTT,CARPGGGRVPNEKLFF
.,TRBV2,.,TRBJ2-5,12,TGTGCCAGCCGGCTAGCATTAGAGACCCAGTACTTC,CASRLALETQYF
.,TRBV10-1,.,TRBJ1-1,13,TGCGCCAGCAGTCCCAAACTTAACACTGAAGCTTTCTTT,CASSPKLNTEAFF
few,TRBV10-3,TRBD2,TRBJ2-5,15,TGTGCCATCAGACCCGGACTAGCGGAACAAGAGACCCAGTACTTC,CAIRPGLAEQETQYF
.,TRBV20-1,TRBD1,TRBJ1-2,14,TGCAGTGCTAGATTAAAGGGGGCTCGGTATGGCTACACCTTC,CSARLKGARYGYTF
few,TRBV2,.,TRBJ1-2,12,TGTGCCAGCAGTGACAGGGAAGGTGGCTACACCTTC,CASSDREGGYTF
.,TRBV20-1,.,TRBJ1-1,15,TGCAGTGCTAGGACATTGGGGCTCGCGAACACTGAAGCTTTCTTT,CSARTLGLANTEAFF
.,TRBV7-8,.,TRBJ1-5,16,TGTGCCAGCAACTTAGAGGCTTTGGCAGGGTTTCAGCCCCAGCATTTT,CASNLEALAGFQPQHF
.,TRBV12-3/TRBV12-4,.,TRBJ2-2,15,TGTGCCAGCAGTTTTCGACAGAGGAACACCGGGGAGCTGTTTTTT,CASSFRQRNTGELFF
.,TRBV6-2/TRBV6-3,.,TRBJ2-3,14,TGTGCCAGCAGCTCCGGGGGTGGGGTAGATACGCAGTATTTT,CASSSGGGVDTQYF
.,TRBV2,.,TRBJ1-5,13,TGTGCCAGCAGTGTGAACAGCAATCAGCCCCAGCATTTT,CASSVNSNQPQHF
.,TRBV6-5,.,TRBJ1-6,15,TGTGCCAGCAGTTCCCTTAAACTCGCCGATTCACCCCTCCACTTT,CASSSLKLADSPLHF
.,TRBV12-3/TRBV12-4,TRBD1,TRBJ2-2,15,TGTGCCAGCAGTCCCCGACAGGGGGGGGCCGGGGAGCTGTTTTTT,CASSPRQGGAGELFF
.,TRBV7-9,.,TRBJ2-3,11,TGTGCCAGCAGCTTAGACTATACGCAGTATTTT,CASSLDYTQYF
few,TRBV25-1,.,TRBJ2-3,13,TGTGCCAGCAGCCAACCGGGGCTACATACGCAGTATTTT,CASSQPGLHTQYF
.,TRBV20-1,TRBD1,TRBJ2-7,16,TGCAGTGCCCTAATTCTGGTGCAGGGGGCGTGGTACGAGCAGTACTTC,CSALILVQGAWYEQYF
.,TRBV10-3,TRBD1,TRBJ1-1,16,TGTGCCATCAGGGCCCAAATTATAGGCCGGGACAGGAAGGCTTTCTTT,CAIRAQIIGRDRKAFF
.,TRBV2,.,TRBJ1-1,14,TGTGCCAGCATAAGGAGGGTGGTCGACACTGAAGCTTTCTTT,CASIRRVVDTEAFF
.,TRBV3-1,TRBD2,TRBJ2-3,14,TGTGCCAGCAGCCAAGAGTCGGGGGGGGATACGCAGTATTTT,CASSQESGGDTQYF
.,TRBV19,TRBD2,TRBJ2-2,17,TGTGCCAGTAGCGCCCGTAGCGGGGGGGTCTATACCGGGGAGCTGTTTTTT,CASSARSGGVYTGELFF
.,TRBV20-1,.,TRBJ2-7,16,TGCAGTGCTAGAGTTCTGTCAAGGGGCGGGTGGTACGAGCAGTACTTC,CSARVLSRGGWYEQYF
.,TRBV5-1,.,TRBJ2-3,15,TGCGCCAGCAAGGGGGGGCCGACTAGCACAGATACGCAGTATTTT,CASKGGPTSTDTQYF
.,TRBV7-9,.,TRBJ2-5,15,TGTGCCAGCAGCTTAAAGGGGGGGGCTCTAGAGACCCAGTACTTC,CASSLKGGALETQYF
.,TRBV7-2,.,TRBJ1-5,13,TGTGCCAGCAGCTTGCCGGGACTTCAGCCCCAGCATTTT,CASSLPGLQPQHF
few,TRBV7-9,.,TRBJ1-1,13,TGTGCCAGCAGCTTAGACGGGCAGGCTGAAGCTTTCTTT,CASSLDGQAEAFF
.,TRBV6-1,.,TRBJ2-1,12,TGTGCCAGCAGCCGACTGGGGAATGAGCAGTTCTTC,CASSRLGNEQFF
.,TRBV12-3/TRBV12-4,.,TRBJ1-3,13,TGTGCCAGCCTGAGATCAGCTGGAAACACCATATATTTT,CASLRSAGNTIYF
few,TRBV7-8,TRBD1,TRBJ1-2,15,TGTGCCAGCAGCTTAGCGCATGGGACAGGCTATGGCTACACCTTC,CASSLAHGTGYGYTF
once,TRBV12-3/TRBV12-4,TRBD2,TRBJ2-2,16,TGTGCCAGCAGTTTGCGAGCGGGGGGGGGCACCGGGGAGCTGTTTTTT,CASSLRAGGGTGELFF
once,TRBV5-4,TRBD1,TRBJ2-1,16,TGTGCCAGCAGCTTGTCCACGGGACAGTACTACAATGAGCAGTTCTTC,CASSLSTGQYYNEQFF
.,TRBV6-1,.,TRBJ2-7,11,TGTGCCAGCAGTACGGGGCACGAGCAGTACTTC,CASSTGHEQYF
.,TRBV6-5,TRBD2,TRBJ2-3,15,TGTGCCAGCAGTTATTATCAGGGAGGGACAGATACGCAGTATTTT,CASSYYQGGTDTQYF
.,TRBV6-1,.,TRBJ2-7,14,TGTGCCAGCAGCGAGCAGGGGTCTTCCTACGAGCAGTACTTC,CASSEQGSSYEQYF
.,TRBV5-5,.,TRBJ1-2,17,TGTGCCAGCAGCCTACCGGGGGGCCCAACCGGTAACTATGGCTACACCTTC,CASSLPGGPTGNYGYTF
.,TRBV6-1,TRBD2,TRBJ2-3,15,TGTGCCACCAGAGCCCTAGCGGGGACCCTTGGCACGCAGTATTTT,CATRALAGTLGTQYF
few,TRBV2,.,TRBJ1-6,15,TGTGCCAGCAGTGAACTGGAGGGTAGGAATTCACCCCTCCACTTT,CASSELEGRNSPLHF
.,TRBV10-2,.,TRBJ2-5,12,TGCGCCAGCAGTGAGACGAGGGAGACCCAGTACTTC,CASSETRETQYF
few,TRBV30,TRBD1,TRBJ1-2,15,TGTGCCTGGAGTGTGCAATCAGGGGGAAGGGGTGGCTACACCTTC,CAWSVQSGGRGGYTF
few,TRBV7-2,.,TRBJ2-3,18,TGTGCCAGCACCGCCGGGTGGGGCGGGGACGTAAGCACAGATACGCAGTATTTT,CASTAGWGGDVSTDTQYF
.,TRBV2,.,TRBJ1-2,12,TGTGCCAGCAACAGGGAGGTTTATGGCTACACCTTC,CASNREVYGYTF
.,TRBV2,.,TRBJ2-3,14,TGTGCCAGCAGGAGGGGCAGGGAGTCAGATACGCAGTATTTT,CASRRGRESDTQYF
.,TRBV19,.,TRBJ2-3,15,TGTGCCAGTAGTATCGTCCCCAAGAGCACAGATACGCAGTATTTT,CASSIVPKSTDTQYF
.,TRBV12-3/TRBV12-4,.,TRBJ2-4,13,TGTGCCAGCAGTTTCCTCGAACTAAACATTCAGTACTTC,CASSFLELNIQYF